What follows are 2 T cell receptor beta chains derived from one specimen sequenced in a study of cytomegalovirus exposure and HLA in healthy donors. The PCR employed 60 Vbeta primers together with 13 Jbeta primers. The repertoire was sequenced with immunoSEQ multiplex PCR; TCRdb's copy has only in-frame clones and lacks some. The sample lists under 250,000 clones, around 73% occurring once. Input material: PBMCs. Every receptor here comes from a male donor in good health and CMV-seronegative.

V is TRBV4-1 and J is TRBJ2-1; D is ambiguous. The CDR3 is 14 amino acids. Trimming pared 1 base from V and 3 bases from J, leaving 7 bases between. Per the germline V gene, CDR1 is MGHRA and CDR2 is YSYEKL. In nucleotides, the CDR3 is TGCGCCAGCAGCCAAGCGACTCTCTACAATGAGCAGTTCTTC. It specifies CASSQATLYNEQFF.

The CDR3 DNA is TGTGCCAGCAGCTCGGGACTAGATATGACGAGTGAGCAGTTCTTC. It encodes CASSSGLDMTSEQFF. This chain connects TRBV7-9 to TRBJ2-1; 8 nucleotides line up with TRBD2. Germline CDR1 and CDR2: SEHNR and FQNEAQ (reference sequence). The V segment lost 4 bases and the J segment 9 bases; nucleotides outside the gene matches: 11. The CDR3 covers 15 residues. Complete variable domain (other parts from reference TRBV7-9 and TRBJ2-1): DTGVSQNPRHKITKRGQNVTFRCDPISEHNRLYWYRQTLGQGPEFLTYFQNEAQLEKSRLLSDRFSAERPKGSFSTLEIQRTEQGDSAMYLCASSSGLDMTSEQFFGPGTRLTVL.